The 20 T cell receptor beta chains below come from one sample, sequenced in a study. Each CDR3 protein is one row after TCRdb ran MiXCR on the RT-PCR reads. The sample holds more than 600,000 distinct CDR3 sequences, approximately 14% seen once. Sequencing input: memory CD4+ T cells from blood. These receptors were obtained from a female donor in good health, serving as a healthy control.

The rearrangement links TRBV20-1 to TRBJ2-1; D not resolved. This CDR3 contains 13 residues. V was clipped by 5 bases and J by 3 bases, with 11 bases between them. Germline CDR1 is DFQATT and CDR2 is SNEGSKA (reference sequence). CDR3 coding DNA: TGCAGTGCTGGCGATCGAAACTACAATGAGCAGTTCTTC. Translation gives CSAGDRNYNEQFF.

The table lists this clonotype with a few counts. The chain uses TRBV3-1 and TRBJ2-2, with D possibly matching TRBD2 (6 bases). V lost 6 bases and J 4 bases, leaving 9 bases between the germline ends. Per the germline V gene, CDR1 is LGHDT and CDR2 is YNNKEL (reference sequence). The CDR3 loop spans 13 amino acids. As DNA, the CDR3 is TGTGCCAGCAGTGGGGGACTCACCGGGGAGCTGTTTTTT. Protein: CASSGGLTGELFF.

This clonotype has a handful of counts. The chain couples TRBV20-1 to TRBJ2-1; a possible D gene is TRBD2 (6 bases). This CDR3 is 15 amino acids long. The V and J ends lost 2 bases and 2 bases respectively, with 13 bases between them. Germline V CDR1 and CDR2: DFQATT, SNEGSKA (reference sequence). The CDR3 DNA follows: TGCAGTGCTAGAACCCGGGACTGGCCCTACAATGAGCAGTTCTTC. It translates to CSARTRDWPYNEQFF.

This sequence joins TRBV10-3 and TRBJ2-1; 11 bases fit TRBD2. CDR1 and CDR2 from the germline V gene are ENHRY and SYGVKD. CDR3 size: 17 residues. Losses at the gene ends were 7 bases for V and 0 bases for J; bases not matched to a gene: 8. The chain's CDR3 is CAITRTSGLNSYNEQFF. For the CDR3, the DNA is TGTGCCATCACCAGGACTAGCGGGCTGAACTCCTACAATGAGCAGTTCTTC.

This clonotype was observed many times. The V call is TRBV5-1, the J call TRBJ1-2; D gene unclear. Trimming cost V 7 bases and J 4 bases, with 11 bases left between them. Per the germline V gene, CDR1 is SGHRS and CDR2 is YFSETQ. This CDR3 has 12 amino acids. CDR3 residues: CASAGEGYGYTF. CDR3 DNA: TGCGCCAGCGCCGGGGAAGGCTATGGCTACACCTTC.

This clonotype was found many times. This chain joins TRBV5-6 and TRBJ1-1; no reliable D call. The germline V gene encodes CDR1 SGHDT and CDR2 YYEEEE. V lost 5 bases to trimming and J lost 0 bases, with 2 bases between them. This CDR3 has 11 amino acids. The CDR3 coding sequence is TGTGCCAGCAGTGTGAACACTGAAGCTTTCTTT. This gives the protein CASSVNTEAFF.

Of note for this clonotype: A single base separates this from a much larger clone, so it may be a read error. The V and J genes are TRBV5-1 and TRBJ2-3, with D possibly TRBD2 on 6 matching bases. CDR3 length equals 15 residues. Germline values: CDR1 SGHRS, CDR2 YFSETQ. V was pared by 1 base and J by 5 bases, with 14 bases between. The CDR3, as DNA: TGCGCCAGCAGCTTGACACGGGAGTCGCTAGATACGCAGTATTTT. Translation gives CASSLTRESLDTQYF.

The chain is built from TRBV7-2 and TRBJ2-1; 7 bases fit TRBD1. This CDR3 is built from 16 residues. Per the germline V gene, CDR1 is SGHTA and CDR2 is FQGNSA. V lost 1 base, J lost 3 bases, and 6 bases stayed unmatched. CDR3 amino acids: CASSLGTGINYNEQFF. The CDR3 bases are TGTGCCAGCAGCTTAGGGACAGGAATAAACTACAATGAGCAGTTCTTC.

The rearrangement uses TRBV29-1 and TRBJ2-1; 9 bases align to TRBD2. The CDR3 is made up of 15 amino acids. CDR1 and CDR2 (germline): SQVTM, ANQGSEA. V dropped 2 bases and J dropped 8; count of bases not matched to a gene: 10. As DNA, the CDR3 is TGCAGCGTTGAATTGGGGGGTAGCGGGAGTTATGAGCAGTTCTTC. Amino acid sequence: CSVELGGSGSYEQFF.

This clonotype was detected ten times or more. The rearrangement uses TRBV7-9 and TRBJ2-7; a possible D gene is TRBD2 (6 bases). CDR1 and CDR2 from the germline V gene are SEHNR and FQNEAQ (reference sequence). Trimming cost V 5 bases and J 1 base, with 21 bases left between them. CDR3 length: 17 residues. This CDR3 reads CASSRWRGSPPSYEQYF. The CDR3 DNA follows: TGTGCCAGCAGCCGGTGGAGGGGTTCCCCACCTTCCTACGAGCAGTACTTC.

The chain employs TRBV7-3 and TRBJ2-3, with D uncertain. From germline, CDR1 is SGHTA and CDR2 FQGTGA. With 5 bases removed from V and 6 bases from J, the gap between germline ends came to 15 bases. The CDR3 extends over 14 amino acids. CDR3 sequence (DNA): TGTGCCAGCAGCCCATACCGAGTCGGGGATACGCAGTATTTT. Translation: CASSPYRVGDTQYF.

The sample holds a few counts of this clonotype. The V gene is TRBV12-3 or TRBV12-4, the J gene TRBJ2-5, with 7 bases that match TRBD2. V was clipped by 7 bases and J by 3 bases; unmatched bases: 5. This CDR3 has 13 amino acids. The CDR3 is CASNALAEETQYF. The CDR3 nucleotides are TGTGCCAGCAACGCTCTAGCGGAAGAGACCCAGTACTTC.

The V call is TRBV12-3 or TRBV12-4, the J call TRBJ2-5, with D possibly being TRBD2 (6 bases). Trimming took off 8 bases at V and 5 bases at J, with 12 bases between the two ends. This CDR3 contains 12 residues. The CDR3 here is CASRHGGETQYF. As DNA, the CDR3 is TGTGCCAGCCGCCATGGGGGGGAGACCCAGTACTTC.

V gene TRBV7-9 combines with J gene TRBJ2-1; TRBD2 agrees at 11 bases. J gave up 7 bases and V 5 bases, and 13 bases lay outside the gene matches. The CDR3 sequence is 17 residues long. The V gene's germline CDR1 is SEHNR and CDR2 FQNEAQ (reference sequence). The CDR3 nucleotides are TGTGCCAGCAGCCTCCGGAGTAGCGGGGGGGCCCTGAATGAGCAGTTCTTC. Translation: CASSLRSSGGALNEQFF.

This clonotype turned up a few times. The chain combines TRBV27 with TRBJ2-7, with 10 bases lining up with TRBD2. V trimming: 4 bases; J trimming: 0 bases; junction bases outside the gene matches: 12. CDR1 is MNHEY, CDR2 SMNVEV, per germline (reference sequence). This CDR3 has 18 amino acids. The DNA of the CDR3 is TGTGCCAGCAGTTCCGCTCCAACTAGCGGGACGTTCTCCTACGAGCAGTACTTC. Residues: CASSSAPTSGTFSYEQYF.

The chain has TRBV3-1 and TRBJ1-2; D is ambiguous. Trimming left V 2 bases short and J 2 bases short, with 6 bases between. This CDR3 is built from 13 residues. Germline V gives CDR1 LGHDT, CDR2 YNNKEL (reference sequence). The CDR3 here is CASSQLINYGYTF. CDR3 nucleotides: TGTGCCAGCAGCCAACTCATAAACTATGGCTACACCTTC. The whole variable domain, filled in from reference TRBV3-1 and TRBJ1-2, reads DTAVSQTPKYLVTQMGNDKSIKCEQNLGHDTMYWYKQDSKKFLKIMFSYNNKELIINETVPNRFSPKSPDKAHLNLHINSLELGDSAVYFCASSQLINYGYTFGSGTRLTVV.

The chain has TRBV20-1 and TRBJ2-1, with TRBD2 identical over 9 bases. Trimming removed 3 bases from V and 5 bases from J; junction bases left unmatched: 11. The CDR3 covers 16 residues. Germline CDR1 DFQATT, CDR2 SNEGSKA (reference sequence). This chain's CDR3 is CSARAGGTSRDNEQFF. The DNA for the CDR3 is TGCAGTGCTAGGGCCGGGGGGACTAGCCGCGACAATGAGCAGTTCTTC.

This chain links TRBV3-1 with TRBJ2-7; TRBD1 aligns across 9 bases. V was pared by 5 bases and J by 4 bases, with 9 bases of the junction left unmatched. The CDR3 extends over 15 amino acids. Per the germline V gene, CDR1 is LGHDT and CDR2 is YNNKEL (reference sequence). The CDR3 loop reads CASSVPGTGRYEQYF. CDR3 coding DNA: TGTGCCAGCAGCGTTCCCGGGACAGGGAGGTACGAGCAGTACTTC.

The chain has TRBV5-4 and TRBJ2-5; D might be TRBD1 (6 bases). The V and J ends lost 6 bases and 5 bases respectively, with 17 bases between them. Germline V gene sequence: CDR1 SGHNT, CDR2 YYREEE (reference sequence). This CDR3 has 14 amino acids. The DNA of the CDR3 is TGTGCCAGCACCTCGGACAGCACTGTGGAGACCCAGTACTTC. Translation: CASTSDSTVETQYF.

This clonotype turned up a few times. The chain carries TRBV4-3 and TRBJ2-1; no firm D call. CDR1 is LGHNA and CDR2 is YSLEER in the germline V gene. This CDR3 has 13 residues. V lost 0 bases and J 7 bases, leaving 7 bases between the germline ends. The CDR3 bases are TGCGCCAGCAGCCAAGATTCCGGTAATGAGCAGTTCTTC. Amino acids: CASSQDSGNEQFF.